This paragraph reports one T cell receptor (beta chain). The germline V gene has CDR1 MDHEN and CDR2 SYDVKM. The junction had 11 bases not matched to a gene; V was cut back by 6 bases and J by 6 bases. This CDR3 is built from 16 residues. This entry belongs to a study of blood T cell repertoires in COVID-19. Study background: T cells, B-cell-depleted T cells, or PBMCs supplied cDNA or gDNA.

The protocol was immunoSEQ multiplex PCR, while the TCRdb copy is restricted to in-frame clones and leaves out a portion. The sample records around 270,000 clones, more than 70% being singletons. J is TRBJ1-6 and V is TRBV28; 7 bases map to TRBD1. The sequence was collected from a woman in her forties or fifties with acute or convalescent COVID-19. Material for sequencing was peripheral blood. CDR3 coding DNA: TGTGCCAGCAGCCGCGACAGGGTCATTGGTAATTCACCCCTCCACTTT. Encoded protein: CASSRDRVIGNSPLHF.